The 5 T cell receptor beta chains below were found in one sample sequenced in a study of beta chain features in type 1 diabetes. Whole-study results and caveats: There was a moderate but significant shortening of TCRB CDR3s in all four CD4+ subsets of Type 1 diabetes patients.

These receptors have no known antigen. Sequenced material consisted of expressed TCRB transcripts (all of the isolated RNA was reverse transcribed). Method: immunoSEQ multiplex PCR; TCRdb's copy keeps in-frame clones and lacks some. The sample includes around 690,000 clones, roughly an eighth of them seen just once. The sample consisted of naive CD4+ T cells from blood. Receptors originate from a man younger than 40 with type 1 diabetes.

V is TRBV7-8 and J is TRBJ1-6; tentatively, D is TRBD1 (5 bases). Germline V gene sequence: CDR1 SGHVS, CDR2 FQNEAQ. The CDR3 sequence is 14 residues long. V lost 5 bases and J 9 bases, leaving 14 bases between the germline ends. The CDR3 reads CASSRRELGSPLHF. CDR3 DNA sequence: TGTGCCAGCAGCCGCAGGGAATTGGGTTCACCCCTCCACTTT.

This clone was picked up a small number of times. The genes are TRBV27 and TRBJ1-6; TRBD1 aligns across 8 bases. This CDR3 has 14 residues. The V gene's germline CDR1 is MNHEY and CDR2 SMNVEV (reference sequence). V was pared by 6 bases and J by 4 bases, with 2 bases of the junction left unmatched. CDR3 sequence: CASRRTGYNSPLHF. As DNA, the CDR3 is TGTGCCAGCAGGCGGACAGGGTATAATTCACCCCTCCACTTT.

The chain uses TRBV28 and TRBJ2-2; D gene unclear. The germline V gene encodes CDR1 MDHEN and CDR2 SYDVKM. The CDR3 sequence is 13 residues long. Trimming cost V 6 bases and J 0 bases, with 5 bases left between them. DNA for the CDR3: TGTGCCAGCAGAGCAACGAACACCGGGGAGCTGTTTTTT. It translates to CASRATNTGELFF.

This clone was counted only a few times. This chain joins TRBV9 and TRBJ1-1; 10 positions match TRBD1. Germline V gene data show CDR1 as SGDLS and CDR2 as YYNGEE. V lost 4 bases, J lost 7 bases, and 10 bases stayed unmatched. The CDR3 covers 15 residues. The CDR3 region is CASSPLTGGIGEAFF. The CDR3 nucleotides read TGTGCCAGCAGCCCCCTGACAGGGGGCATTGGTGAAGCTTTCTTT.

The genes are TRBV11-1 and TRBJ2-7; D possibly corresponds to TRBD1 (6 bases). The CDR3 is 12 residues long. Trimming took off 7 bases at V and 8 bases at J, with 15 bases between the two ends. Germline CDR1 and CDR2: SGHAT and FQDESV (reference sequence). Here the CDR3 reads CASTSTGPQQYF. CDR3 in DNA: TGTGCCAGCACCTCGACAGGACCTCAGCAGTACTTC. The variable domain in full, completed from reference TRBV11-1 and TRBJ2-7, reads EAEVAQSPRYKITEKSQAVAFWCDPISGHATLYWYRQILGQGPELLVQFQDESVVDDSQLPKDRFSAERLKGVDSTLKIQPAELGDSAMYLCASTSTGPQQYFGPGTRLTVT.